The clone carrying this TCR beta chain was counted at least ten times. The source of the sample is a study of T cells in Graves' hyperthyroidism and ophthalmopathy. Participants, patients aged 18 to 65, had newly diagnosed hyperthyroidism with a duration under 2 months. Thyroid ultrasound, orbital computed tomography, clinical symptoms, and serum thyroxine and TRAb underpinned diagnoses. RNA transcripts were the template for amplifying TCR beta CDR3 regions. Using the HTBI primer set, a first-round RT-PCR was run on the TCR CDR3. Via MiXCR, TCRdb re-called the multiplex PCR reads, giving one row per CDR3 protein. Of under 700,000 distinct CDR3 sequences listed, over 15% are singletons. V shed 5 bases and J shed 5 bases, with 17 bases lying between them. This CDR3 is 15 amino acids long. Germline CDR1 PRHDT, CDR2 FYEKMQ (reference sequence).

The sequenced sample was blood. This sequence joins TRBV13 and TRBJ2-3; a weak D match, TRBD2 (7 bases). This TCR was sampled from a woman younger than 30 with Graves' hyperthyroidism. The DNA of the CDR3 is TGTGCCAGCAGCCCTCGAACGGGGGGCATAGATACGCAGTATTTT. It translates to CASSPRTGGIDTQYF.